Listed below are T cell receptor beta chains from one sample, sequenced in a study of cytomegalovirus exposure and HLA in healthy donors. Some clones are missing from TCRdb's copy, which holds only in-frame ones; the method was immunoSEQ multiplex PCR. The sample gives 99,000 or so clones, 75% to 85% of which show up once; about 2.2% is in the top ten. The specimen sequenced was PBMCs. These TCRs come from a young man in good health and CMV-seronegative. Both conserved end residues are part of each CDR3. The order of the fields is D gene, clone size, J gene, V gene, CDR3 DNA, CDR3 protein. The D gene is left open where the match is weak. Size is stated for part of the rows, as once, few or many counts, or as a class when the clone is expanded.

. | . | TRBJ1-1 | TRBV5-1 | TGCGCCAGCAGCTTGGAGGCAGGGTTGGAAGCTTTCTTT | CASSLEAGLEAFF
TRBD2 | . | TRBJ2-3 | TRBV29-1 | TGCAGCGTTGAGACTAGCGCCACAGATACGCAGTATTTT | CSVETSATDTQYF
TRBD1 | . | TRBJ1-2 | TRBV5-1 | TGCGCCAGCAGCTTGAGGGGGCAATCCGATGGCTACACCTTC | CASSLRGQSDGYTF
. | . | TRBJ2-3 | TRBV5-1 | TGCGCCAGCAGCTTAACAGATACTAGCACAGATACGCAGTATTTT | CASSLTDTSTDTQYF
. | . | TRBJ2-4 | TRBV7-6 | TGTGCCAGCAGCTTAGCTCAGGGGAACATTCAGTACTTC | CASSLAQGNIQYF
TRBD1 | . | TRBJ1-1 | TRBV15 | TGTGCCACCAGCGACACAGGGGATTGGACTGAAGCTTTCTTT | CATSDTGDWTEAFF
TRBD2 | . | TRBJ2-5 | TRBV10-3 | TGTGCCATCAGTTCGGGACTAGAGGGTGAGACCCAGTACTTC | CAISSGLEGETQYF
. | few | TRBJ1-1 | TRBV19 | TGTGCCACCGCAGGGCGGTATGGCACTGAAGCTTTCTTT | CATAGRYGTEAFF
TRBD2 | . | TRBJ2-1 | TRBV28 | TGTGCCAGCAGTTTAGCGGGAGCATACAATGAGCAGTTCTTC | CASSLAGAYNEQFF
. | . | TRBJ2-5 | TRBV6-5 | TGTGCCAGCAGGGCTAGTGGGGAGACCCAGTACTTC | CASRASGETQYF
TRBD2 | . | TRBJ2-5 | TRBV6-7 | TGTGCCAGCAGTTACCCCATTAGCGGGGTGAAGACCCAGTACTTC | CASSYPISGVKTQYF
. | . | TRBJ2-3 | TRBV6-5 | TGTGCCAGCAGTTCTTATAGCACAGATACGCAGTATTTT | CASSSYSTDTQYF
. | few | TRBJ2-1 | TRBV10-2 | TGCGCCAGCAGCCCCGGGGGAACCCTCTACAATGAGCAGTTCTTC | CASSPGGTLYNEQFF
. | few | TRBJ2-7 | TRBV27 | TGTGCCAGCAGTTTAAACCCCCCCCGCCTCGTGCCTACGAAGCAGTACTTC | CASSLNPPRLVPTKQYF
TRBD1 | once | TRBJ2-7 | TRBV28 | TGTGCCAGCAGTTTTGGGTACAGGGGCGGCTACGAGCAGTACTTC | CASSFGYRGGYEQYF
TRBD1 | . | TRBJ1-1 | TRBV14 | TGTGCCAGCAGCCATTACAGGGGGGTGCCTGGGAACACTGAAGCTTTCTTT | CASSHYRGVPGNTEAFF
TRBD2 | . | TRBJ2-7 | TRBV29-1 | TGCAGCGTTGGGGGGACTAGCGGATCCGAGCAGTACTTC | CSVGGTSGSEQYF
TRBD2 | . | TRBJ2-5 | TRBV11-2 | TGTGCCAGCAGCTTAGGGGGGACTAGCGGTAAGAAGACCCAGTACTTC | CASSLGGTSGKKTQYF
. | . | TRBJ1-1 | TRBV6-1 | TGTGCCAGCTTCAGGGGTATTAACACTGAAGCTTTCTTT | CASFRGINTEAFF
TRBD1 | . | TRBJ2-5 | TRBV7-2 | TGTGCCAGCAGCGACCGGACAGGTGCGGGTGGGACCCAGTACTTC | CASSDRTGAGGTQYF
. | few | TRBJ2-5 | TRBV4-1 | TGCGCCAGCAGCCGATTAGAATTAGAGACCCAGTACTTC | CASSRLELETQYF
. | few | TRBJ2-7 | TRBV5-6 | TGTGCCAGCAGCTTGGATGGGCGCGAGCAGTACTTC | CASSLDGREQYF
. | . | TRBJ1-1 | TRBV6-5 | TGTGCCAGCAGTTCGACAGGAGAGGGGAACACTGAAGCTTTCTTT | CASSSTGEGNTEAFF
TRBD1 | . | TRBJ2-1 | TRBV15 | TGTGCCACCAGCAGAGAGCCCTCAGGGGGCGTTGAGCAGTTCTTC | CATSREPSGGVEQFF
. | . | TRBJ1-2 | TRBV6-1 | TGTGCCAGCAGTGGGTCTGGGGGCCCTATATCCTCCTTC | CASSGSGGPISSF
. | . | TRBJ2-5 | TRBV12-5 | TGTGCTAGTAGAGGAGGAAAAGAGACCCAGTACTTC | CASRGGKETQYF
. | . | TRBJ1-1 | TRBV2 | TGTGCCAGCAGTATAAGCCCCACTGAAGCTTTCTTT | CASSISPTEAFF
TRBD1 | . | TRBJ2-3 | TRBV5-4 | TGTGCCAGCAACCTTCTCAGGGGGACAGGGTCAGATACGCAGTATTTT | CASNLLRGTGSDTQYF
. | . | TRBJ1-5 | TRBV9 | TGTGCCAGCAGCGTAGGAGCCAGCAATCAGCCCCAGCATTTT | CASSVGASNQPQHF
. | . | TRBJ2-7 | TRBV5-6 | TGTGCCAGCAGCTCAGATCGGAGGGCCGAGCAGTACTTC | CASSSDRRAEQYF
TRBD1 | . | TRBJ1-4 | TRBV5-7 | TGTGCCAGCAGCTTGGTACCAGGGGGTTGGTCTAATGAAAAACTGTTTTTT | CASSLVPGGWSNEKLFF
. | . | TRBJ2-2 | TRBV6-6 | TGTGCCAGCACGCAGGCGGGGGAGCTGTTTTTT | CASTQAGELFF
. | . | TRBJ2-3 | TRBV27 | TGTGCCAGCAGTTCACTGACAGCTAGCACAGATACGCAGTATTTT | CASSSLTASTDTQYF
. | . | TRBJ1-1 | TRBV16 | TGTGCCAGCAGCCACCAAGGGCAGGGAAGGGGATACACTGAAGCTTTCTTT | CASSHQGQGRGYTEAFF
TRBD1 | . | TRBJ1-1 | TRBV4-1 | TGCGCCAGCAGCCAAGATGGGACAGGGGGGACTGAAGCTTTCTTT | CASSQDGTGGTEAFF
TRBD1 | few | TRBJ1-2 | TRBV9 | TGTGCCAGCAGCGTAATGGGACAGGGCGTGGGTGGCTACACCTTC | CASSVMGQGVGGYTF
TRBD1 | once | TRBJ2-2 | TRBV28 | TGTGCCAGCAGTTGGACAGGGGATACCGGGGAGCTGTTTTTT | CASSWTGDTGELFF
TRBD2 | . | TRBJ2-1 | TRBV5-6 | TGTGCCAGCAGCCTTCCGGGGGGGCTACCTTACAATGAGCAGTTCTTC | CASSLPGGLPYNEQFF
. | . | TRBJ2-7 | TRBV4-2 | TGTGCCAGCAGCCAAGGGGCATTGAGCTCCTACGAGCAGTACTTC | CASSQGALSSYEQYF
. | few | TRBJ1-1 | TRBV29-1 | TGCAGCGTTTCAGGGGTTGAGACTGAAGCTTTCTTT | CSVSGVETEAFF
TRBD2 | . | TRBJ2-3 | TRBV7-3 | TGTGCCAGCAGCTCAGCGGGAGGCCTCACAGATACGCAGTATTTT | CASSSAGGLTDTQYF
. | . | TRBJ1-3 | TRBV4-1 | TGCGCCAGCAGCCAAGTAGGGGTTGGAAACACCATATATTTT | CASSQVGVGNTIYF
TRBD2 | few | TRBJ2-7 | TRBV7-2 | TGTGCCAGCAGCTTAGGCTGGACTAGCGGGAGAAACGAGCAGTACTTC | CASSLGWTSGRNEQYF
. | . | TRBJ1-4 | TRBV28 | TGTGCCAGCAGTACGCCGGGGGATGAAAAACTGTTTTTT | CASSTPGDEKLFF
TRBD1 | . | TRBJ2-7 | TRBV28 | TGTGCCAGCAGCCCGCCCGGGACAGAGTACTCCTACGAGCAGTACTTC | CASSPPGTEYSYEQYF
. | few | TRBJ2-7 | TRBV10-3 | TGTGCCATCAGTGAGTCTGCCGGTTCATCCTACGAGCAGTACTTC | CAISESAGSSYEQYF
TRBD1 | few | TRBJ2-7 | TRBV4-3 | TGCGCCAGCAGCCAAGGGGACAGGGGTTACGAGCAGTACTTC | CASSQGDRGYEQYF
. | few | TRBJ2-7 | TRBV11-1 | TGTGCCAGCAGCTTAGCCCCGGGAGCAAGCTACGAGCAGTACTTC | CASSLAPGASYEQYF
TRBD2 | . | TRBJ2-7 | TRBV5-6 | TGTGCCAGCAGCTTCGGACTAGCGGATAGGTACGAGCAGTACTTC | CASSFGLADRYEQYF
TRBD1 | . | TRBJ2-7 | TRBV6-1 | TGTGCCAGCAGCCGCCCGGGACAGGGGGATTTCGAGCAGTACTTC | CASSRPGQGDFEQYF
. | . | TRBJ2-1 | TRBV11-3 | TGTGCCAGCAGCTACAGGGACTCCTACAATGAGCAGTTCTTC | CASSYRDSYNEQFF
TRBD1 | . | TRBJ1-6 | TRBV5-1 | TGCGCCAGCAGCAGCGACAGGGGTGGAAATTCACCCCTCCACTTT | CASSSDRGGNSPLHF
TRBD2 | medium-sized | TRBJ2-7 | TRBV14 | TGTGCCAGCAGCCAAGATCTCCGGCTAGCGGGGGGACGCAACGAGCAGTACTTC | CASSQDLRLAGGRNEQYF
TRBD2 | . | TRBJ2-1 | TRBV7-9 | TGTGCCAGCAGCTACAGCGGGGGGGGTGGGAATGAGCAGTTCTTC | CASSYSGGGGNEQFF